The rows below give T cell receptor beta chains drawn from one sample of a study of blood T cell repertoires in COVID-19. The table came from immunoSEQ multiplex PCR; TCRdb's copy has only in-frame clones and leaves some out. The sample records fewer than 200,000 clones, 70% to 85% being singletons. Sequencing was carried out using peripheral blood. The receptors originated from a man in his 60s who had recovered from COVID-19. Each CDR3 is given with its conserved first and last residue. The D gene is left open where the match is weak. Part of the rows lack a size; the others show once, few, many or a class for expanded clones.

-	TRBV15	-	TRBJ2-5	TGTGCCACCAGCAGAGTTCCCGTGGAGGGTCAGTACTTC	CATSRVPVEGQYF
TRBD2	TRBV5-1	-	TRBJ2-3	TGCGCCAGCAGCTTGGGGGCGGGGGAGATCACAGATACGCAGTATTTT	CASSLGAGEITDTQYF
-	TRBV4-2	-	TRBJ1-2	TGTGCCAGCAGCTCACTTTATGGCTACACCTTC	CASSSLYGYTF
-	TRBV5-4	-	TRBJ2-7	TGTGCCAGCAGCTTGGGTAATAGGGGGACCTACGAGCAGTACTTC	CASSLGNRGTYEQYF
TRBD2	TRBV7-6	-	TRBJ2-3	TGTGCCAGCAGCTTAGGGACTAGCGGAGTAACAGATACGCAGTATTTT	CASSLGTSGVTDTQYF
-	TRBV19	-	TRBJ1-2	TGTGCCAGTAACCCGGGGGGAGTTAACTATGGCTACACCTTC	CASNPGGVNYGYTF
TRBD1	TRBV5-1	-	TRBJ1-1	TGCGCCAGCAGCTTGGGGGCCGGGACAGTGAACACTGAAGCTTTCTTT	CASSLGAGTVNTEAFF
-	TRBV11-2	-	TRBJ2-1	TGTGCCAGCAGCTTACAACAGGGCGGACCAATTGAGCAGTTCTTC	CASSLQQGGPIEQFF
TRBD1	TRBV4-2	-	TRBJ1-1	TGTGCCAGCAGCCCTTCGGGACAGAGGAACACTGAAGCTTTCTTT	CASSPSGQRNTEAFF
TRBD2	TRBV25-1	-	TRBJ2-2	TGTGCCAGCAGCCCACTAGCGGGGGCGTACGACACCGGGGAGCTGTTTTTT	CASSPLAGAYDTGELFF
-	TRBV7-3	-	TRBJ2-5	TGTGCCAGCAGCTACGGCCCCGGGGAGACCCAGTACTTC	CASSYGPGETQYF
TRBD1	TRBV29-1	-	TRBJ2-5	TGCAGCGGTCTCGGGACAGGGAGTGGAGAGACCCAGTACTTC	CSGLGTGSGETQYF
-	TRBV6-5	-	TRBJ2-7	TGTGCCAGCAGGCCGCCCGGGGCCTACGAGCAGTACTTC	CASRPPGAYEQYF
-	TRBV12-3/TRBV12-4	-	TRBJ1-2	TGTGCCAGCAGTTTCGAGGCCTCTGGCTACACCTTC	CASSFEASGYTF
-	TRBV5-6	medium-sized	TRBJ2-5	TGTGCCAGCAGCTTCTGGGGGCCTAGCCTGAGGAAAAAAGAGACCCAGTACTTC	CASSFWGPSLRKKETQYF
TRBD1	TRBV29-1	-	TRBJ2-2	TGCAGCGTAACCTCCGGGACAGGGATGAACACCGGGGAGCTGTTTTTT	CSVTSGTGMNTGELFF
-	TRBV3-1/TRBV3-2	-	TRBJ1-1	TGTGCCAGCAGCCAAGAAGGGGGAGGGGACACTGAAGCTTTCTTT	CASSQEGGGDTEAFF
-	TRBV19	-	TRBJ2-3	TGTGCCAGTAGTGGGTTGCTAGCAGCAGATACGCAGTATTTT	CASSGLLAADTQYF
-	TRBV7-2	-	TRBJ1-6	TGTGCCAGCACCCCTCGGGGTGGTTCACCCCTCCACTTT	CASTPRGGSPLHF
-	TRBV29-1	-	TRBJ2-3	TGCAGCGTCGGGTTCACAGATACGCAGTATTTT	CSVGFTDTQYF
TRBD1	TRBV6-5	-	TRBJ1-1	TGTGCCAGCAGTTACAAAGGGGGCAGGGGAACTGAAGCTTTCTTT	CASSYKGGRGTEAFF
TRBD2	TRBV3-1/TRBV3-2	-	TRBJ2-1	TGTGCCAGCAGCTCTAGCGGGGTGTATGAGCAGTTCTTC	CASSSSGVYEQFF
TRBD2	TRBV11-2	-	TRBJ2-7	TGTGCCAGCAGGACCGGGACTAGTACCGAGCAGTACTTC	CASRTGTSTEQYF
TRBD2	TRBV11-3	-	TRBJ2-1	TGTGCCAGCAGCTTAGTGTCGGGACTAGCGGGGGTGGAGCAGTTCTTC	CASSLVSGLAGVEQFF
-	TRBV30	-	TRBJ1-4	TGTGCCTGGAATCACAGGGTACGGAAACTGTTTTTT	CAWNHRVRKLFF
TRBD2	TRBV6-1	-	TRBJ2-5	TGTGCCAGCAGTGAGAGGGAGGGGGAGACCCAGTACTTC	CASSEREGETQYF
-	TRBV3-1/TRBV3-2	-	TRBJ2-2	TGTGCCAGCAGCCGGACTTCCACCGGGGAGCTGTTTTTT	CASSRTSTGELFF